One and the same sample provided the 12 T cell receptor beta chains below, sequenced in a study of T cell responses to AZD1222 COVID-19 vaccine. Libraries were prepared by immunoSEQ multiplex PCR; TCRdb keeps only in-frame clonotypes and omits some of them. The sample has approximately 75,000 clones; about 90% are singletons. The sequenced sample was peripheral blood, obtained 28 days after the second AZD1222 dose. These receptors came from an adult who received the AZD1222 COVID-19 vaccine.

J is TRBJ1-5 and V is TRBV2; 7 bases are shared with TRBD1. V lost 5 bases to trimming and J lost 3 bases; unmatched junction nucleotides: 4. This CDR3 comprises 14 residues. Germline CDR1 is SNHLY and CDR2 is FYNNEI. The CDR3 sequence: CASSTGTDNQPQHF. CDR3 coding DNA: TGTGCCAGCAGTACCGGGACAGACAATCAGCCCCAGCATTTT. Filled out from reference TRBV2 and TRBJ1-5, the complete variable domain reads EPEVTQTPSHQVTQMGQEVILRCVPISNHLYFYWYRQILGQKVEFLVSFYNNEISEKSEIFDDQFSVERPDGSNFTLKIRSTKLEDSAMYFCASSTGTDNQPQHFGDGTRLSIL.

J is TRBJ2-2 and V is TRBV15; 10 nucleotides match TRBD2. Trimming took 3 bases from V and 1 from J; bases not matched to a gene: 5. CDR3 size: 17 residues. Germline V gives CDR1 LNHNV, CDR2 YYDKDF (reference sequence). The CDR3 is CATSRNSGGLNTGELFF. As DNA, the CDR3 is TGTGCCACCAGCAGGAATAGCGGGGGGCTGAACACCGGGGAGCTGTTTTTT. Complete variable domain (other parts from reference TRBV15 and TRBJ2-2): DAMVIQNPRYQVTQFGKPVTLSCSQTLNHNVMYWYQQKSSQAPKLLFHYYDKDFNNEADTPDNFQSRRPNTSFCFLDIRSPGLGDTAMYLCATSRNSGGLNTGELFFGEGSRLTVL.

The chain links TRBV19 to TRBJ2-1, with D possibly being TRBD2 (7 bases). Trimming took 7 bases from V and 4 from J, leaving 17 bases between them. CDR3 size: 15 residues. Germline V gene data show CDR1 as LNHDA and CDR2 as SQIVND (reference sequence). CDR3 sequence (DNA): TGTGCCAGTAACACTAGGGGGGGCCGTTACAATGAGCAGTTCTTC. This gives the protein CASNTRGGRYNEQFF.

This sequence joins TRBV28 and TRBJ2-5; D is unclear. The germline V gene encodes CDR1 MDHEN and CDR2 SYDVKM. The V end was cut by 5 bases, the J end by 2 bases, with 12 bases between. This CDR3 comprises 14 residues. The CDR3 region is CASSIPLGQETQYF. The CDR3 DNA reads TGTGCCAGCAGTATCCCCCTTGGGCAAGAGACCCAGTACTTC.

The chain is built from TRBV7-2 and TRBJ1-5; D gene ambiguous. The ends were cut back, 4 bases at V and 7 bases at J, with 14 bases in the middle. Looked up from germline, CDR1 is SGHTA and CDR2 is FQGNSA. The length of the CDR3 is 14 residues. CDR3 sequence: CASSYRPPDQPQHF. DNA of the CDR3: TGTGCCAGCAGCTACAGACCTCCGGACCAGCCCCAGCATTTT.

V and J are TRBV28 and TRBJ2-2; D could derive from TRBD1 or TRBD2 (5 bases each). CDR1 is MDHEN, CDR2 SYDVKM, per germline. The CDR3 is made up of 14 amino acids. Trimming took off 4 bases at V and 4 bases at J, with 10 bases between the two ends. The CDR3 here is CASSSPGPTGELFF. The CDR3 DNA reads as TGTGCCAGCAGTTCCCCGGGACCCACCGGGGAGCTGTTTTTT.

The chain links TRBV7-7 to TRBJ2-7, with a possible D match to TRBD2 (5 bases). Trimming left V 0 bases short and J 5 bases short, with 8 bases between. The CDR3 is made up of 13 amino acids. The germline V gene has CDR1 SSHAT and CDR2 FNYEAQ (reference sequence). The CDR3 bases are TGTGCCAGCAGCTTAGCCCTAGCTGACGAGCAGTACTTC. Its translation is CASSLALADEQYF.

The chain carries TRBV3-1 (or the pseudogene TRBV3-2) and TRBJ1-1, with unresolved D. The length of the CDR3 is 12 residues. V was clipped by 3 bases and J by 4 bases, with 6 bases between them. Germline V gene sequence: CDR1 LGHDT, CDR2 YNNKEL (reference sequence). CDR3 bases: TGTGCCAGCAGCCAGGGTCCCACTGAAGCTTTCTTT. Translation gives CASSQGPTEAFF.

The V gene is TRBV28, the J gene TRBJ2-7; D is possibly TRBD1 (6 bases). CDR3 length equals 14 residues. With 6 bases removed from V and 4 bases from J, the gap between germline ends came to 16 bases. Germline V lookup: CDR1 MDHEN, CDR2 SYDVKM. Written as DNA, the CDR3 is TGTGCCAGCAGGCAGGGGCAGATGGCGTACGAGCAGTACTTC. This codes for CASRQGQMAYEQYF.

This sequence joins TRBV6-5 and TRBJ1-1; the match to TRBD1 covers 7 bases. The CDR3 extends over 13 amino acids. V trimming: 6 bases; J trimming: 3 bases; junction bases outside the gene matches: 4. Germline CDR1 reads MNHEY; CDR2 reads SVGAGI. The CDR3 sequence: CASRDRRDTEAFF. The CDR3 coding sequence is TGTGCCAGCAGGGACAGGCGGGACACTGAAGCTTTCTTT.

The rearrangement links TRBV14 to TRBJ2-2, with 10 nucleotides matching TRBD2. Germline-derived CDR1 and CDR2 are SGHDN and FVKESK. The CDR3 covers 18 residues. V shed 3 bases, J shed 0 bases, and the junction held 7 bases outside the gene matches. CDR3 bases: TGTGCCAGCAGCCACCGGACTAGCGGCCTATCGAACACCGGGGAGCTGTTTTTT. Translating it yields CASSHRTSGLSNTGELFF.

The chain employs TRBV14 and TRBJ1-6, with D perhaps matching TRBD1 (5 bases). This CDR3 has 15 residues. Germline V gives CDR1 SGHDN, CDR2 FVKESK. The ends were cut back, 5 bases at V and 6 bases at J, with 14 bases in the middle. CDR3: CASSGYGTVNSPLHF. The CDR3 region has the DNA TGTGCCAGCAGCGGCTACGGGACGGTTAATTCACCCCTCCACTTT.